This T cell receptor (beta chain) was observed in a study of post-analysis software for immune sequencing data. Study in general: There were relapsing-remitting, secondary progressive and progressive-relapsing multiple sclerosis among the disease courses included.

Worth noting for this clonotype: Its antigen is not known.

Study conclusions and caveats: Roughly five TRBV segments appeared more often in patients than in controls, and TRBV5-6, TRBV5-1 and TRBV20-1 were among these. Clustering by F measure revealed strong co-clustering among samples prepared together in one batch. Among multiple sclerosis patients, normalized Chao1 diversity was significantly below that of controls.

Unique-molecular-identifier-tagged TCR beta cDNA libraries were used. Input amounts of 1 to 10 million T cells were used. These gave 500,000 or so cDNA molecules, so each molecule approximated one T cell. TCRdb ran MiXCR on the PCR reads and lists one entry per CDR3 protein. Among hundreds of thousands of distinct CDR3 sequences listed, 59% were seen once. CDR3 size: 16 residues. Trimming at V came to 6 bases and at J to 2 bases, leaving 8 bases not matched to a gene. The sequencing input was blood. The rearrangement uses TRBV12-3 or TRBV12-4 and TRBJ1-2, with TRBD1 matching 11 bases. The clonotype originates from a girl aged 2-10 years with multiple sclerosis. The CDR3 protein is CASSLDRGQRNYGYTF. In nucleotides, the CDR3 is TGTGCCAGCAGCTTGGACAGGGGGCAACGGAACTATGGCTACACCTTC.